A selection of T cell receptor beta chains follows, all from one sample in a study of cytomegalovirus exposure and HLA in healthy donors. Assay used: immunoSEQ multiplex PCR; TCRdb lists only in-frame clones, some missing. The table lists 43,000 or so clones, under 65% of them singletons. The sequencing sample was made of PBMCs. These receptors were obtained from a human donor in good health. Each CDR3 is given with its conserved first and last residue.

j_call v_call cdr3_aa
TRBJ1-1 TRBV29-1 CSVGPPGELNTEAFF
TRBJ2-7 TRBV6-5 CASRLRQGRNEQYF
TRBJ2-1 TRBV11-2 CASSSATGLRSYNEQFF
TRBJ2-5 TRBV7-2 CASSWLAGGQETQYF
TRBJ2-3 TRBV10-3 CATLGGLATDTQYF
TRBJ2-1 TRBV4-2 CASSQSWTGGYEQFF
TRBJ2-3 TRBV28 CASRFLRFTDTQYF
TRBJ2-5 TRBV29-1 CSADRGDGGETQYF
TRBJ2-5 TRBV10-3 CATTRGGSQETQYF
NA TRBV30 CAWTGQVAGEQYF
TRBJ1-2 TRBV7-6 CASSQDRNYGYTF
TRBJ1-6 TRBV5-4 CASSPDGTVYSPLHF
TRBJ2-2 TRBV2 CASRGRTGDTGELFF
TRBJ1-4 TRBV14 CASSYRDRDEKLFF
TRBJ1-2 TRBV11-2 CASSFGGNYGYTF
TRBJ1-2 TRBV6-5 CASNRQGNYGYTF
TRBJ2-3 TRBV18 CASSRGLAGDTQYF
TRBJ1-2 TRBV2 CASSTLRAGGYGYTF
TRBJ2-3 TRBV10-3 CAITSGNTDTQYF
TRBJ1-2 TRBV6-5 CASSPRGKYGYTF
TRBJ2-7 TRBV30 CAWSRQGLAGGSGSYEQYF
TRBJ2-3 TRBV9 CASSARVGVDTQYF
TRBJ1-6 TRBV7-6 CASSWGPRGTTEEPLHF
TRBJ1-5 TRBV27 CASNNQGSNQPQHF
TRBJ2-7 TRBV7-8 CASKMTNSGYEQYF
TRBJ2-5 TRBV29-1 CSATTGGVGTQYF
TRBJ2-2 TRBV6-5 CASSLDGDTGELFF
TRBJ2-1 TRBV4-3 CASSQQTGVLNEQFF
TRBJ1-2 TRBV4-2 CASSLETEYTF
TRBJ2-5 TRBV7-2 CASSASTSGGTETQYF
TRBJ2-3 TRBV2 CASLRGQGTDTQYF
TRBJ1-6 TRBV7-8 CASSLVGGSYNSPLHF
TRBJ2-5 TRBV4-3 CASSQEWSAGEETQYF
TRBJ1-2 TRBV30 CAWSATGFGYTF
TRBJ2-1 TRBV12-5 CASGSQNGVYNEQFF
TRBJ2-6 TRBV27 CASRRETGANVLTF
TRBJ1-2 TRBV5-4 CASSPDRYYGYTF
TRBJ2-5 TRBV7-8 CASGRETQYF